This TCR beta chain was obtained from a study of cytomegalovirus exposure and HLA in healthy donors. Overall study findings and caveats: V segments that were indistinguishable, TRBV6-2 and TRBV6-3 among them, were omitted from analysis. Associated with cytomegalovirus, according to the listing, were 150 to 200 TCR beta chains. Per a prior analysis, the majority of TCR beta V segments were productive roughly 90% or roughly 30% of the time. The likely explanation for a cluster of highly shared sequence variants was sequencing artifact.

Both 60 Vbeta primers and 13 Jbeta primers went into the PCR. TCRdb's table, derived via immunoSEQ multiplex PCR, lists solely in-frame clones and lacks some. The sample has under 200,000 clones; 70% to 85% are singletons. This CDR3 contains 15 residues. The germline V gene encodes CDR1 SGHTA and CDR2 FQGNSA. V lost 1 base to trimming and J lost 2 bases, with 11 bases between them. On this clone itself: Antigen specificity is unknown.

The origin of this receptor is a man between 40 and 49 years old in good health and CMV-seropositive. The chain uses TRBV7-2 and TRBJ2-5; possible D gene TRBD2, 6 bases. Specimen: PBMCs. CDR3: CASSLGPSDQETQYF. In DNA form, the CDR3 reads TGTGCCAGCAGCTTAGGCCCTAGCGATCAAGAGACCCAGTACTTC.